This TCR beta chain came from a study of blood T cell repertoires in COVID-19. Study information: The origin of the acute and convalescent COVID-19 samples was the United States, Italy and Spain. PBMCs, B-cell-depleted T cells, or T cells provided the cDNA or gDNA that made up the material.

Per the authors' pipeline: How many nucleated cells were present was estimated from reference gene primer amplification. Some clones are missing from TCRdb's copy, which holds only in-frame ones; the method was immunoSEQ multiplex PCR. Clone size and V and J calls were adopted from that table, with D and trimming inferred from the DNA. This sample has roughly 80,000 clones, with 65% to 85% found just once. CDR1 is SGHAT and CDR2 is FQNNGV in the germline V gene. This CDR3 is 14 amino acids long. Deletions cut 1 base from V and 2 bases from J, with 9 bases between. The specimen was peripheral blood. The chain employs TRBV11-2 and TRBJ2-7; D perhaps matches TRBD1 (5 bases). The receptor comes from a man between 60 and 70 years old with active or convalescent COVID-19. The CDR3 loop is CASSLGPGPYEQYF. The CDR3 nucleotides read TGTGCCAGCAGCTTAGGTCCAGGGCCCTACGAGCAGTACTTC.